This T cell receptor beta chain was identified during a study of cytomegalovirus exposure and HLA in healthy donors (dated by TCRdb to between 2016 and 2019). Turning to the overall study: According to a later analysis, one platform produced both the roughly 110 validation repertoires and the roughly 660 repertoires of the first cohort. The study aimed to test whether signatures of past pathogen exposure could be identified by cataloging public T cell receptors. Along with the approximately 620-subject first cohort, a separate validation cohort of over a hundred different subjects was used. To predict cytomegalovirus infection status, the study brought together high-throughput TCR immunosequencing, statistical association of individual TCRs with disease status, and machine learning.

Its CDR3 holds 14 amino acids, cysteine through phenylalanine. Left in the record is the CDR3 DNA by itself, 42 bases read in frame from the first base. CDR1 and CDR2, per the germline V gene, are SGHRS and YFSETQ. Trimming leaves V shorter by 4 bases and J shorter by 4 bases, with the junction holding 4 bases beyond the gene matches. The donors were included in the validation cohort of 100 to 150 subjects, a group kept apart from the roughly 670-subject first cohort. The investigation overall reported the following: The study gave a list of about 170 TCR beta chains associated with cytomegalovirus. According to the authors, the approach could potentially be generalized to other disease states and immunological phenotypes. A few of the identified cytomegalovirus-associated TCR beta chains were confirmed in vitro to be specific for cytomegalovirus antigens. A later analysis lacked HLA typing for the validation cohort, so it scored co-occurrence in that cohort across all 120 or so repertoires. Across donors, most TCR sequences were observed very rarely, whereas some public TCRs were present in many individuals. In both the original and validation cohorts, the classifier was reported to diagnose cytomegalovirus status with high specificity and sensitivity. A later analysis found that TCRs clustered in the first cohort also tended to co-occur in the approximately 120 validation repertoires, with roughly 95% of cluster scores above 0.

This clone was detected only once. The target of this receptor is not known. No much larger clone is present one base from it, and per-base qualities are unavailable. Additional DNA sequences in this sample encode the identical CDR3. Receptor libraries were prepared by the immunoSEQ multiplex PCR assay. On the authors' methods: A statistical classification framework was developed to diagnose cytomegalovirus status using the catalog of TCR beta chain sequences. What TCRdb holds here is the immuneACCESS table cut down to in-frame rearrangements. Part of the clones is not present; checked against another copy, under half of the missing clones reflect an unresolved V gene, and the others are unexplained. V and J calls and clone size come straight from that table; D and trimming were deduced from the DNA. The sample data list a few hundred thousand clones, and 90% of these were observed just once. Of the sample, 2.5% to 3.5% falls within the top ten clones.

This clonotype was sampled from a woman aged 25 to 39 in good health and CMV-seronegative. The sequence is built from TRBV5-1 and TRBJ2-1, and 8 bases in between align with TRBD1. Sequencing used PBMCs. CDR3 region: CASSPGQGYNEQFF. The nucleotide sequence reads TGCGCCAGCAGCCCTGGACAGGGATACAATGAGCAGTTCTTC.